The 15 T cell receptor beta chains below were found in one sample sequenced in a study of cytomegalovirus exposure and HLA in healthy donors. The PCR had 60 Vbeta and 13 Jbeta primers. Libraries were prepared by immunoSEQ multiplex PCR; TCRdb keeps only in-frame clonotypes and omits some of them. The table shows roughly 120,000 clones, with approximately 8.7% occurring only once. The source material was PBMCs. The receptors derive from a man aged 35-49 years in good health and CMV-seronegative.

This clone occurred a few times. V usage is TRBV6-6 and J usage is TRBJ1-4, with 9 bases lining up with TRBD1. The CDR3 consists of 14 residues. V lost 4 bases to trimming and J lost 8 bases; unmatched junction nucleotides: 5. CDR1 MNHNY and CDR2 SVGAGI come from the germline V gene (reference sequence). CDR3 nucleotides: TGTGCCAGCAGTTGGGACAGGGAAGTAGAAAAACTGTTTTTT. Protein: CASSWDREVEKLFF.

The chain has TRBV19 and TRBJ1-1, with 8 bases fitting TRBD1. The CDR3 is 13 residues long. Germline lookup yields CDR1 LNHDA and CDR2 SQIVND (reference sequence). The trim removed 7 bases at V and 1 base at J, leaving 2 bases unmatched. For the CDR3, the DNA is TGTGCCAGTAAAACAGGGGGGAACACTGAAGCTTTCTTT. The encoded protein is CASKTGGNTEAFF.

This clone was picked up a small number of times. The genes are TRBV19 and TRBJ2-7, with a weak D call TRBD1 (5 bases). This CDR3 comprises 14 residues. Trimming pared 2 bases from V and 5 bases from J, leaving 13 bases between. CDR1 LNHDA and CDR2 SQIVND come from the germline V gene (reference sequence). The CDR3 is CASSITGRVDEQYF. The CDR3 coding sequence is TGTGCCAGTAGTATAACGGGCAGGGTTGACGAGCAGTACTTC.

The chain links TRBV30 to TRBJ1-2; a possible D gene is TRBD1 (6 bases). Trimming removed 1 base at V and 6 bases at J, with 15 bases between. The germline gives CDR1 GTSNPN, CDR2 SVGIG (reference sequence). CDR3 size: 14 residues. The CDR3 here is CAWSGYRVEDGYTF. CDR3 DNA: TGTGCCTGGAGTGGCTACAGGGTCGAGGATGGCTACACCTTC.

The genes are TRBV7-2 and TRBJ2-2; tentatively, D is TRBD2 (5 bases). Trimming removed 5 bases at V and 2 bases at J, with 9 bases between. The CDR3 sequence is 14 residues long. Per the germline V gene, CDR1 is SGHTA and CDR2 is FQGNSA. CDR3 DNA: TGTGCCAGCAGCCCCGGGAAAAACACCGGGGAGCTGTTTTTT. Translating gives CASSPGKNTGELFF.

This clone came up a few times. V is TRBV5-4 and J is TRBJ2-2; D ambiguous. Germline values: CDR1 SGHNT, CDR2 YYREEE (reference sequence). CDR3 size: 13 residues. The germline V and J ends were trimmed by 0 bases and 5 bases, with 5 bases remaining between them. The CDR3 region is CASSLVLTGELFF. The CDR3 DNA reads as TGTGCCAGCAGCTTGGTTCTGACCGGGGAGCTGTTTTTT.

This clone came up a few times. The chain joins TRBV10-3 to TRBJ1-1; TRBD1 is a possible D gene (5 bases). The V gene lost 3 bases and the J gene lost 6 bases, with 17 bases spanning the gap. The CDR3 runs 15 residues. Per germline, CDR1 ENHRY and CDR2 SYGVKD. This CDR3 reads CAISDLSGGAAEAFF. The CDR3 DNA is TGTGCCATCAGTGATCTTTCAGGCGGGGCGGCTGAAGCTTTCTTT.

The genes are TRBV15 and TRBJ2-5; D ambiguous. Germline-derived CDR1 and CDR2 are LNHNV and YYDKDF (reference sequence). CDR3 length: 15 residues. Trimming removed 0 bases from V and 4 bases from J, with 12 bases in between. CDR3 loop: CATSRDANYRETQYF. In nucleotides, the CDR3 is TGTGCCACCAGCAGAGATGCTAACTACCGAGAGACCCAGTACTTC.

The chain has TRBV5-6 and TRBJ1-1, with 8 bases matching TRBD1. With 1 base clipped from V and 0 bases from J, the junction kept 2 bases outside the gene matches. The CDR3 sequence is 15 residues long. Looked up from germline, CDR1 is SGHDT and CDR2 is YYEEEE. The CDR3 spells CASSLQGALNTEAFF. Written as DNA, the CDR3 is TGTGCCAGCAGCTTGCAGGGGGCACTGAACACTGAAGCTTTCTTT.

This clone was counted a few times. J is TRBJ1-3 and V is TRBV15; a possible D gene is TRBD1 (6 bases). The CDR3 consists of 16 residues. Trimming took 2 bases from V and 0 from J, leaving 11 bases between them. CDR1 and CDR2 (germline): LNHNV, YYDKDF (reference sequence). CDR3 in DNA: TGTGCCACCAGCAGATCTACAGGGCCCTCTGGAAACACCATATATTTT. Translating it yields CATSRSTGPSGNTIYF.

This chain uses TRBV5-1 with TRBJ2-5, with a possible D match to TRBD2 (5 bases). V lost 0 bases to trimming and J lost 7 bases, with 10 bases between them. In germline, CDR1 is SGHRS, CDR2 YFSETQ. The CDR3 extends over 13 amino acids. CDR3 sequence reads: CASSLDSEGTQYF. The CDR3 DNA follows: TGCGCCAGCAGCTTGGACAGCGAGGGGACCCAGTACTTC.

The chain uses TRBV2 and TRBJ1-6, with D possibly matching TRBD1 (6 bases). V lost 4 bases and J 7 bases, leaving 11 bases between the germline ends. The CDR3 consists of 14 residues. The V gene's germline CDR1 is SNHLY and CDR2 FYNNEI. CDR3 region: CASSGTRGNSPLHF. DNA for the CDR3: TGTGCCAGCAGTGGGACAAGGGGGAATTCACCCCTCCACTTT.

The rearrangement uses TRBV30 and TRBJ1-5, with D possibly being TRBD1 (5 bases). This CDR3 spans 13 amino acids. The V end was cut by 6 bases, the J end by 1 base, with 10 bases between. Germline V gene lookup returns CDR1 GTSNPN and CDR2 SVGIG (reference sequence). CDR3 DNA: TGTGCCTGCGCCCGGGGGAGCAATCAGCCCCAGCATTTT. Translated: CACARGSNQPQHF.

V usage is TRBV10-3 and J usage is TRBJ2-7; TRBD1 matches at 9 bases. Germline loops: CDR1 ENHRY, CDR2 SYGVKD. The V segment lost 5 bases and the J segment 3 bases; nucleotides outside the gene matches: 5. The CDR3 contains 14 residues. This CDR3 is CAISRDREGYEQYF. The CDR3 DNA follows: TGTGCCATCAGTCGGGACAGGGAGGGCTACGAGCAGTACTTC.

This clone occurred a few times. This chain links TRBV9 with TRBJ1-3, with D tentatively TRBD1 (5 bases). The V gene's germline CDR1 is SGDLS and CDR2 YYNGEE. V was cut by 4 bases and J by 2 bases, with 16 bases left in between. This CDR3 has 16 amino acids. The CDR3 DNA sequence: TGTGCCAGCAGCCCGTGGGGCAGTAAGGCTGGAAACACCATATATTTT. It specifies CASSPWGSKAGNTIYF.